This entry features one TCR beta chain sequence. As defined, naive CD8 cells were CD45RO-negative and positively selected for CCR7, with terminally differentiated effector memory CD45RA+ cells excluded. Germline assignment: CDR1 MNHEY and CDR2 SMNVEV (reference sequence). The CDR3 is 14 residues long. V was shortened by 2 bases and J by 6 bases, with 14 bases between the two germline ends. Libraries were prepared by immunoSEQ multiplex PCR; TCRdb keeps only in-frame clonotypes and omits some of them. The table records hundreds of thousands of clones, 90% to 95% of them present only once. This sample stems from a study of shared clonotypes between healthy human individuals.

Sample: naive CD8+ T cells sorted from blood. The receptor was derived from a woman aged 30 to 39 in good health. The rearrangement uses TRBV27 and TRBJ2-7; D might be TRBD1 (5 bases). The CDR3 DNA reads TGTGCCAGCAGTTTAGTGGGGCCCGAGGCCGAGCAGTACTTC. Residues: CASSLVGPEAEQYF.